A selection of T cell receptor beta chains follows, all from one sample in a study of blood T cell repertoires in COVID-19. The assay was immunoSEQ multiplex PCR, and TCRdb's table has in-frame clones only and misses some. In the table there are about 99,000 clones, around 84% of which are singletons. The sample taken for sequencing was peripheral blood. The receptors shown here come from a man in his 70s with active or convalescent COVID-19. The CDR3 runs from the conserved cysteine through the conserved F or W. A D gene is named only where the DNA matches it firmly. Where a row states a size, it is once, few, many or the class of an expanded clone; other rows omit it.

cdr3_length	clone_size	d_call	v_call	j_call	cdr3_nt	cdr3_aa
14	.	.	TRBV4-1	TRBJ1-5	TGCGCCAGCAGCCAAGATGAGGGAGGTCAGCCCCAGCATTTT	CASSQDEGGQPQHF
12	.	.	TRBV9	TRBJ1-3	TGTGCCAGCAGCCCCCAAAGAAACACCATATATTTT	CASSPQRNTIYF
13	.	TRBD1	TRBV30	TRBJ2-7	TGTGCCTGGAGTGTGACAGGGGGCTACGAGCAGTACTTC	CAWSVTGGYEQYF
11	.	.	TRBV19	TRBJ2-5	TGTGCCAGTAGTGAGAGGGAGACCCAGTACTTC	CASSERETQYF
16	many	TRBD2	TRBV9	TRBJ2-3	TGTGCCAGCAGCGCCACCATGAGCGGGGGCACAGATACGCAGTATTTT	CASSATMSGGTDTQYF
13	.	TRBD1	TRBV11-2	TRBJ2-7	TGTGCCAGCAGCCAGGGACAGTCCTACGAGCAGTACTTC	CASSQGQSYEQYF
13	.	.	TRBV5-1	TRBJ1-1	TGCGCCAGCAGCTTGCAGGGGCACACTGAAGCTTTCTTT	CASSLQGHTEAFF
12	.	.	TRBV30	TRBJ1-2	TGTGCCTGGAGTGGAAACTTAAATGGCTACACCTTC	CAWSGNLNGYTF
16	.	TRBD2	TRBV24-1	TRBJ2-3	TGTGCCACCAGTGATTTCGAACTAGCGGGAACCTATACGCAGTATTTT	CATSDFELAGTYTQYF
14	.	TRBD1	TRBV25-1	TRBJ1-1	TGTGCCAGCAGTGAAGGGTGGACAGGCGCTGAAGCTTTCTTT	CASSEGWTGAEAFF
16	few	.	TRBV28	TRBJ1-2	TGTGCCAGCAGATGGGGTACGCGGGCCCTACCTTATGGCTACACCTTC	CASRWGTRALPYGYTF
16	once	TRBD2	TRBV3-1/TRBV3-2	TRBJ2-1	TGTGCCAGCAGCCAATTTACGGGGGGGCGATTAGTTGAGCAGTTCTTC	CASSQFTGGRLVEQFF
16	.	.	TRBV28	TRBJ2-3	TGTGCCAGCACTTTTTCCAGGGCAGAGAGCACAGATACGCAGTATTTT	CASTFSRAESTDTQYF
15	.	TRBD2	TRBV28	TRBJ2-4	TGTGCCAGCAGTTTTATAAGCGGGGGGTCCAACATTCAGTACTTC	CASSFISGGSNIQYF
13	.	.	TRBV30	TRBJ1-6	TGTGCCTGGAGTAGGGAGGGAACTTCACCCCTCCACTTT	CAWSREGTSPLHF
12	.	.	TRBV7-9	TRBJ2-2	TGTGCCAGCAGCTTTGAGGCCGGGGAGCTGTTTTTT	CASSFEAGELFF
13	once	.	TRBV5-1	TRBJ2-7	TGCGCCAGCAGCTTGAATGCAGGCTACGAGCAGTACTTC	CASSLNAGYEQYF
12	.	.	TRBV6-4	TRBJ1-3	TGTGCCATCAGGGAGCGAAGAAACACCATATATTTT	CAIRERRNTIYF
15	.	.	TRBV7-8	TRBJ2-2	TGTGCCAGCAGCTTCATACAGGGTGGCACCGGGGAGCTGTTTTTT	CASSFIQGGTGELFF
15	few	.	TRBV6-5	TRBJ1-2	TGTGCCAGCAGCTTGACAAAGTGGGAGCCCTATGGCTACACCTTC	CASSLTKWEPYGYTF
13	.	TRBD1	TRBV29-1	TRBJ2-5	TGCAGCGTAAACAGGGGGAAGGGAGAGACCCAGTACTTC	CSVNRGKGETQYF
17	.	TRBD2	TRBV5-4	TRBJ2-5	TGTGCCAGCAGCTTGGGACTAGCGGGGGGGCGGGCCGAGACCCAGTACTTC	CASSLGLAGGRAETQYF
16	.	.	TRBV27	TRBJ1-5	TGTGCCAGCAGTCCCCCGGGACGGGGGGAATGGCAGCCCCAGCATTTT	CASSPPGRGEWQPQHF
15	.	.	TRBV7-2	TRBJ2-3	TGTGCCAGCAGTTTCACGGGGACAAACACAGATACGCAGTATTTT	CASSFTGTNTDTQYF
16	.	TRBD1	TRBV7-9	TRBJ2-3	TGTGCCAGCAGCCGGATGACGACAGGGTGGATAGATACGCAGTATTTT	CASSRMTTGWIDTQYF
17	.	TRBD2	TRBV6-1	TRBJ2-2	TGTGCCAGCAGTGACCGACTAGCGATGGCGAACACCGGGGAGCTGTTTTTT	CASSDRLAMANTGELFF
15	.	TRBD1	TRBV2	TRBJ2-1	TGTGCCAGCAGTCAGATACAGGGGGCTTACAATGAGCAGTTCTTC	CASSQIQGAYNEQFF
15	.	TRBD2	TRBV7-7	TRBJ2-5	TGTGCTAGCAGCTTAGCGTCGGGGGGGAGCGAGACCCAGTACTTC	CASSLASGGSETQYF
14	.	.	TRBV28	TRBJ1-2	TGTGCCAGCAGTTTAAACGGGGGGCGCGCCCAGCACACCTTC	CASSLNGGRAQHTF
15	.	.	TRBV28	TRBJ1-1	TGTGCCAGCAGTCCTACCGGCGGGGCCAGAACTGAAGCTTTCTTT	CASSPTGGARTEAFF
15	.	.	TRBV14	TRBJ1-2	TGTGCCAGCAGCCAAGATGAGCTCCCGGACTATGGCTACACCTTC	CASSQDELPDYGYTF
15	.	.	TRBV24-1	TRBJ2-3	TGTGCCACCAGTGATATTCGGGGGGCGGTAGATACGCAGTATTTT	CATSDIRGAVDTQYF
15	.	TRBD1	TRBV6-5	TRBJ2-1	TGTGCCAGCAGTTACGGGACAGAGGCCTACAATGAGCAGTTCTTC	CASSYGTEAYNEQFF
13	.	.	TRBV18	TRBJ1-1	TGTGCCAGCTCTAGAGACGGGGGGGAGAGCCCCTTCTTT	CASSRDGGESPFF
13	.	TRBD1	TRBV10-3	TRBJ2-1	TGTGCCATCACAGGGGGCCCTAACAATGAGCAGTTCTTC	CAITGGPNNEQFF
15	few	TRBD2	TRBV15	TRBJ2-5	TGTGCCACCAGCGCAGTTAGCGGGGGGTCTGAGACCCAGTACTTC	CATSAVSGGSETQYF
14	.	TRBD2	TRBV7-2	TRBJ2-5	TGTGCCAGCAGCTTATTAGCGGGGCAAGAGACCCAGTACTTC	CASSLLAGQETQYF
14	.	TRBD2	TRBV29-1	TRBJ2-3	TGCAGCGTTGCTTGGACTAGCGGGACAGATACGCAGTATTTT	CSVAWTSGTDTQYF
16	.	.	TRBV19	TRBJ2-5	TGTGCCAGTAGTACTAGGGACACCGGGCTTGTTGAGACCCAGTACTTC	CASSTRDTGLVETQYF
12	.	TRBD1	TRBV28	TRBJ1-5	TGTGCCAGCAGTTCAGGGGGTCAGCCCCAGCATTTT	CASSSGGQPQHF
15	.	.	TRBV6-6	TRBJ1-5	TGTGCCAGCAGTTGGACAGACTATAGCAATCAGCCCCAGCATTTT	CASSWTDYSNQPQHF
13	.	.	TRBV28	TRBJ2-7	TGTGCCAGCAGTTTCGAGGAAACCTACGAGCAGTACTTC	CASSFEETYEQYF
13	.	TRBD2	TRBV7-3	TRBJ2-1	TGTGCCAGCAGCGCGGGGGGGTACAATGAGCAGTTCTTC	CASSAGGYNEQFF
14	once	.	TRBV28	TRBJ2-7	TGTGCCAGCAGTTTTATGGCGGGAACCTACGAGCAGTACTTC	CASSFMAGTYEQYF
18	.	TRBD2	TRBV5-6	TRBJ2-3	TGTGCCAGCAGCTTGCGGCGGGGGGGACCTACTAGCACAGATACGCAGTATTTT	CASSLRRGGPTSTDTQYF
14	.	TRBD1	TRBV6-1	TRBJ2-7	TGTGCCAGCAGTGAGAGACAGGGGGGCTACGAGCAGTACTTC	CASSERQGGYEQYF
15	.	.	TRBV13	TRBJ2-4	TGTGCCAGCAGCTTAGCCGGAGTAGCCAAAAACATTCAGTACTTC	CASSLAGVAKNIQYF
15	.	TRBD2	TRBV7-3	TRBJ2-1	TGTGCCAGCAGCTTAGAGCGGGGGGGCTATTTTGAGCAGTTCTTC	CASSLERGGYFEQFF